The 10 T cell receptor beta chains given below trace back to one sample, sequenced in a study of T cell responses to AZD1222 COVID-19 vaccine (dated by TCRdb to about 2021). Library preparation was by the immunoSEQ multiplex PCR assay. Drawn from immuneACCESS, this table holds only the in-frame rearrangements with V and J called that TCRdb kept. Clones are partly lost; checked studies trace under half to an unresolved V gene and leave the rest unexplained. The sample table lists 97,000 or so clones, more than 85% of them with a count of one. The ten largest clones take up around 5% of the sample. This specimen's time point label, interpreted: baseline before first vaccination. Sequenced here: peripheral blood, sampled on day 0 of AZD1222 vaccination. The receptors originated from an adult in good health.

The V gene is TRBV9, the J gene TRBJ2-7; 7 positions match TRBD2. There are 14 residues in the CDR3. V lost 4 bases to trimming and J lost 1 base; unmatched junction nucleotides: 5. CDR1 SGDLS and CDR2 YYNGEE come from the germline V gene. The CDR3 DNA reads as TGTGCCAGCAGCCAAGGCGGGAGTTCCTACGAGCAGTACTTC. This codes for CASSQGGSSYEQYF. Complete variable domain (other parts from reference TRBV9 and TRBJ2-7): DSGVTQTPKHLITATGQRVTLRCSPRSGDLSVYWYQQSLDQGLQFLIQYYNGEERAKGNILERFSAQQFPDLHSELNLSSLELGDSALYFCASSQGGSSYEQYFGPGTRLTVT.

CDR3 protein: CASSLGEIGSQPQHF. CDR3 DNA sequence: TGTGCCAGCAGCTTAGGGGAGATAGGGAGTCAGCCCCAGCATTTT. The chain recombines TRBV11-2 with TRBJ1-5, with D unresolved. The CDR3 loop spans 15 amino acids. The V end was cut by 1 base, the J end by 6 bases, with 13 bases between. CDR1 and CDR2 from the germline V gene are SGHAT and FQNNGV.

This rearrangement joins TRBV29-1 to TRBJ2-1, with a tentative D call TRBD1 (6 bases). V shed 3 bases and J shed 2 bases, with 14 bases lying between them. The CDR3 consists of 15 residues. Germline lookup yields CDR1 SQVTM and CDR2 ANQGSEA. This chain's CDR3 is CSVEGRGPPYNEQFF. CDR3 bases: TGCAGCGTTGAGGGCAGGGGCCCGCCCTACAATGAGCAGTTCTTC.

This chain connects TRBV6-4 to TRBJ2-3, with 8 bases fitting TRBD2. V was clipped by 6 bases and J by 2 bases; unmatched bases: 13. CDR1 and CDR2 (germline): MRHNA, SNTAGT. The CDR3 has 17 amino acids. This CDR3 is CASSARESGGNTDTQYF. In DNA, the CDR3 is TGTGCCAGCAGCGCCAGAGAGAGCGGGGGTAACACAGATACGCAGTATTTT.

J is TRBJ2-7 and V is TRBV7-3; a weak D match, TRBD1 (5 bases). Germline CDR1 is SGHTA and CDR2 is FQGTGA. V lost 6 bases to trimming and J lost 6 bases, with 21 bases between them. The CDR3 is 15 amino acids. CDR3 sequence: CASSPTGGRLGEQYF. In nucleotides, the CDR3 is TGTGCCAGCAGTCCTACAGGTGGTAGACTCGGCGAGCAGTACTTC. Using reference TRBV7-3 and TRBJ2-7 for the parts outside the CDR3, the full variable domain is GAGVSQTPSNKVTEKGKYVELRCDPISGHTALYWYRQSLGQGPEFLIYFQGTGAADDSGLPNDRFFAVRPEGSVSTLKIQRTERGDSAVYLCASSPTGGRLGEQYFGPGTRLTVT.

This clone was seen just once. This chain uses TRBV5-4 with TRBJ1-1; D may be TRBD1 (5 bases). V was cut by 3 bases and J by 4 bases, with 16 bases left in between. The CDR3 sequence is 15 residues long. Germline loops: CDR1 SGHNT, CDR2 YYREEE (reference sequence). In DNA form, the CDR3 reads TGTGCCAGCAGCTCCCGTGAGGCGCAGGGCACTGAAGCTTTCTTT. It specifies CASSSREAQGTEAFF.

The rearrangement joins TRBV5-1 to TRBJ1-6, with D perhaps matching TRBD1 (6 bases). Per the germline V gene, CDR1 is SGHRS and CDR2 is YFSETQ. This CDR3 has 14 residues. Trimming took 4 bases from V and 9 from J, leaving 14 bases between them. CDR3 DNA sequence: TGCGCCAGCAGCCCCACACAGGGTACTTCACCCCTCCACTTT. This codes for CASSPTQGTSPLHF.

The rearrangement joins TRBV3-1 (or the pseudogene TRBV3-2) to TRBJ1-3; tentatively, D is TRBD1 (6 bases). CDR3 length: 15 residues. Trimming pared 5 bases from V and 2 bases from J, leaving 13 bases between. CDR1 and CDR2 (germline): LGHDT, YNNKEL (reference sequence). This CDR3 is CASSDRYRAGNTIYF. For the CDR3, the DNA is TGTGCCAGCAGCGACAGGTATAGGGCTGGAAACACCATATATTTT.

This chain connects TRBV29-1 to TRBJ2-3; D possibly matches TRBD1 or TRBD2 (5 bases each). V lost 7 bases to trimming and J lost 3 bases, with 11 bases between them. Germline values: CDR1 SQVTM, CDR2 ANQGSEA. The CDR3 has 12 residues. CDR3 DNA: TGCAGCGAACTAGGGGCAACAGATACGCAGTATTTT. Translating it yields CSELGATDTQYF.

This chain links TRBV20-1 with TRBJ2-1, with unresolved D. The CDR3 consists of 10 residues. The V gene's germline CDR1 is DFQATT and CDR2 SNEGSKA (reference sequence). V was clipped by 3 bases and J by 7 bases, with 4 bases between them. The CDR3 is CSASRNEQFF. The CDR3 DNA is TGCAGTGCTAGTCGGAATGAGCAGTTCTTC.